The clone carrying this TCR beta chain was detected only once. Treatment specified: about 20 received Ad26.COV2.S at low or high dose, single or two shots; roughly five received placebo; per-sample allocation not given. Sampling took place 63 days after the first vaccine or placebo injection. The CDR3 totals 16 residues. CDR1 and CDR2 (germline): SGHDT, YYEEEE. Germline trimming cut 3 bases from V and 4 bases from J; bases unmatched to any gene: 9. The data were obtained in a study of Ad26.COV2.S vaccination and SARS-CoV-2 variants. Libraries were prepared by immunoSEQ multiplex PCR; TCRdb keeps only in-frame clonotypes and omits some of them. The sample carries approximately 340,000 clones, 70% to 90% recorded once.

This chain uses TRBV5-6 with TRBJ2-2; 7 nucleotides match TRBD1. The clonotype was recovered from a person aged 18 to 65 who received the Ad26.COV2.S COVID-19 vaccine or a placebo. This specimen was peripheral blood, taken in a trial of Ad26.COV2.S vaccine versus placebo. The CDR3 nucleotides are TGTGCCAGCAGCTCGTGGGGACAGAGGGGCACCGGGGAGCTGTTTTTT. Translating gives CASSSWGQRGTGELFF.